These 28 T cell receptor beta chains came from one sample sequenced in a study of T cells in women clearing cervical HPV infection. Method: immunoSEQ multiplex PCR; TCRdb's copy keeps in-frame clones and lacks some. The sample has over 15,000 clones. The sequenced sample was blood buffy coat. The receptors were sampled from a woman between 18 and 70 years old with a cervical HPV16 infection that either progressed to CIN3+ or cleared (not recorded which).

Notes on this clone: The observed sequence ends 3 residues before the CDR3 terminus, with the missing tail filled in from the germline J gene. The rearrangement links TRBV7-3 to TRBJ2-3; 8 bases align to TRBD1. Germline V gives CDR1 SGHTA, CDR2 FQGTGA. The CDR3 loop spans 16 amino acids. V was clipped by 3 bases and J by 4 bases; unmatched bases: 9. The CDR3 sequence is CASSFRGPFEPDTQYF. CDR3 bases read: TGTGCCAGCAGCTTCAGGGGGCCGTTTGAACCAGATACG.

This clone is deemed large by its frequency. The CDR3 extends 3 residues past the end of the read, so its final part is completed from the germline J gene. This chain joins TRBV29-1 and TRBJ2-3; TRBD1 agrees at 8 bases. The V gene end was trimmed by 3 bases and the J gene end by 2 bases; junction bases not matched to a gene: 4. From germline, CDR1 is SQVTM and CDR2 ANQGSEA. The CDR3 consists of 14 residues. The CDR3 DNA, read in part, is TGCAGCGTTGATGGACAGGGTAACACAGATACG. Protein: CSVDGQGNTDT. The full CDR3 is CSVDGQGNTDTQYF.

On this clone itself: The read stops 3 residues short of the end of the CDR3; the missing end is completed from the germline J gene. This chain connects TRBV18 to TRBJ1-2, with 9 bases fitting TRBD1. CDR3 length equals 16 residues. Germline V gives CDR1 KGHSH, CDR2 LQKENI. The DNA read from the CDR3 is TGTGCCAGCTCAACACAGGGGGCTGGCACGATAAGAGGC. Protein sequence: CASSTQGAGTIRG. The entire CDR3 sequence reads CASSTQGAGTIRGYTF.

On this clone itself: The read terminates 3 residues ahead of where the CDR3 ends, so the germline J gene completes it. The J gene is TRBJ2-2, the V gene TRBV18, with TRBD1 matching over 8 bases. The CDR3 has 15 residues. V dropped 3 bases and J dropped 5; count of bases not matched to a gene: 5. Germline loops: CDR1 KGHSH, CDR2 LQKENI. The covered CDR3 bases are TGTGCCAGCTCACCGGCAGGGGGCGCGACCGGGGAG. Its protein product is CASSPAGGATGE. The whole CDR3 protein is CASSPAGGATGELFF.

The covered CDR3 bases are TGTGCCAGTAGAGGGGGACAGATGACC. This codes for CASRGGQMT. The whole CDR3 protein is CASRGGQMTQYF. The genes are TRBV19 and TRBJ2-5; 7 bases are a match to TRBD1. The read ends 3 residues before the CDR3 terminus; that terminus is restored from the germline J gene. This CDR3 is 12 amino acids long. The V segment lost 6 bases and the J segment 7 bases; nucleotides outside the gene matches: 5. In germline, CDR1 is LNHDA, CDR2 SQIVND (reference sequence).

For this clone: The read falls 3 residues short of the CDR3 end, and the missing part is taken from the germline J gene. The V call is TRBV2, the J call TRBJ2-2, with D possibly being TRBD2 (6 bases). Germline V gene sequence: CDR1 SNHLY, CDR2 FYNNEI. This CDR3 spans 12 amino acids. The CDR3 loop reads CASGLNTGELFF. The CDR3 bases that were read are TGTGCTAGCGGCCTTAACACCGGGGAG.

On this clone itself: The read finishes 3 residues shy of the CDR3 end, and the germline J gene is used to complete it. The chain recombines TRBV7-8 with TRBJ2-3; D uncertain. Between the trimmed V and J ends, which lost 5 bases and 2 bases, there was a span of 11 bases. The CDR3 is made up of 14 amino acids. Germline lookup yields CDR1 SGHVS and CDR2 FQNEAQ. The CDR3 DNA, read in part, is TGTGCCAGCAGCCAATCCCCCCCCACAGATACG. Protein: CASSQSPPTDT. The entire CDR3 sequence reads CASSQSPPTDTQYF.

A note on this clone: Read data end 3 residues before the CDR3 end; the end is taken from the germline J gene. In the same sample, other DNA sequences code for this CDR3. The chain employs TRBV7-2 and TRBJ1-3; 8 bases match TRBD1. Trimming took 4 bases from V and 3 from J; bases not matched to a gene: 2. The CDR3 has 14 amino acids. CDR1 and CDR2 from the germline V gene are SGHTA and FQGNSA. Incomplete CDR3 DNA: TGTGCCAGCAGCTCGGGACAGGTTGGAAACACC. Amino acids: CASSSGQVGNT. The full CDR3 protein reads CASSSGQVGNTIYF.

In regard to this clone: The sequenced fragment ends 3 residues before the CDR3 boundary, so the rest is inferred from the germline J gene. The chain combines TRBV7-6 with TRBJ2-2, with 9 positions matching TRBD1. This CDR3 region has 14 residues. Germline V gene lookup returns CDR1 SGHVS and CDR2 FNYEAQ. The sequenced CDR3 bases are TGTGCCAGCAGCCCCGGACAGGGGAGGCAAAAG. It specifies CASSPGQGRQK. The whole CDR3 protein is CASSPGQGRQKLFF.

To note about this clone: The read stops 3 residues short of the end of the CDR3; the missing end is completed from the germline J gene. The rearrangement uses TRBV6-1 and TRBJ2-3; TRBD1 is a possible D gene (5 bases). The CDR3 is 13 residues long. From germline, CDR1 is MNHNS and CDR2 SASEGT. The CDR3 sequence: CASSEWGHQPQYF. The part of the CDR3 DNA that was read is TGTGCCAGCAGTGAATGGGGCCATCAGCCG.

The CDR3 region is CAINAGGNEKLFF. Incomplete CDR3 DNA: TGTGCCATCAACGCGGGAGGGAATGAAAAG. The chain couples TRBV10-3 to TRBJ2-2, with 9 bases matching TRBD2. Read coverage stops 3 residues before the CDR3 terminus; the germline J gene supplies the remainder. The CDR3 runs to 13 residues. Germline CDR1 ENHRY, CDR2 SYGVKD.

Details on this clone: The sequenced fragment ends 3 residues before the CDR3 boundary, so the rest is inferred from the germline J gene. The gene calls are TRBV19 and TRBJ2-4; a weak D match, TRBD1 (6 bases). The CDR3 covers 13 residues. Germline CDR1 reads LNHDA; CDR2 reads SQIVND (reference sequence). CDR3 protein: CASHPGDADGQYF. Incomplete CDR3 DNA: TGTGCCAGCCACCCAGGGGATGCGGATGGT.

Worth noting for this clone: The read is 3 residues too short to cover the CDR3 end, so that end is filled in from the germline J gene. The chain carries TRBV7-2 and TRBJ2-2; tentatively, D is TRBD1 (7 bases). Germline loops: CDR1 SGHTA, CDR2 FQGNSA. CDR3 length equals 15 residues. The CDR3 is CASSLTGAQGEKLFF. The CDR3 bases that were read are TGTGCCAGCAGCTTAACGGGGGCCCAGGGGGAAAAG. Full variable domain (outside the CDR3, taken from reference TRBV7-2 and TRBJ2-2): GAGVSQSPSNKVTEKGKDVELRCDPISGHTALYWYRQSLGQGLEFLIYFQGNSAPDKSGLPSDRFSAERTGGSVSTLTIQRTQQEDSAVYLCASSLTGAQGEKLFFGEGSRLTVL.

With respect to this clone: The DNA ends 3 residues before the CDR3 does, and the rest of the CDR3 is filled in from the germline J gene. The chain uses TRBV7-4 and TRBJ2-1, with 9 bases lining up with TRBD1. Trimming removed 3 bases from V and 7 bases from J; junction bases left unmatched: 10. The CDR3 covers 16 residues. The V gene's germline CDR1 is SGHVT and CDR2 SQSDAQ. The CDR3 DNA, read in part, is TGTGCCAGCAGCTTTGAATTGACAGGGGGGTATAATGAG. Its translation is CASSFELTGGYNE. The entire CDR3 reads CASSFELTGGYNEQFF.

With regard to this clone: With the read ending 3 residues before the CDR3 end, the germline J gene is used to fill in that end. The J gene is TRBJ2-3, the V gene TRBV5-1; 9 positions match TRBD1. With 2 bases clipped from V and 2 bases from J, the junction kept 6 bases outside the gene matches. Germline V gene sequence: CDR1 SGHRS, CDR2 YFSETQ. This CDR3 has 16 residues. The covered CDR3 bases are TGCGCCAGCAGCTTAAGTACAGGGGGCTACACAGATACG. Translating it yields CASSLSTGGYTDT. The entire CDR3 reads CASSLSTGGYTDTQYF.

A remark on this clone: The read comes to an end 3 residues before the CDR3 does, leaving the germline J gene to fill in the end. The rearrangement uses TRBV20-1 and TRBJ1-1; TRBD1 matches 7 bases. The length of the CDR3 is 13 residues. Losses at the gene ends were 3 bases for V and 4 bases for J; bases not matched to a gene: 5. The germline V gene encodes CDR1 DFQATT and CDR2 SNEGSKA (reference sequence). The CDR3 sequence: CSASSGGSTEAFF. The CDR3 DNA, read in part, is TGCAGTGCTAGTTCAGGGGGAAGCACTGAA.

As concerns this clone: The read terminates 3 residues before the CDR3 end, so the remaining end is supplied by the germline J gene. The chain uses TRBV7-9 and TRBJ1-1; weak D call: TRBD1 (6 bases). With 4 bases removed from V and 1 base from J, the gap between germline ends came to 10 bases. CDR1 SEHNR and CDR2 FQNEAQ come from the germline V gene (reference sequence). This CDR3 comprises 14 residues. This CDR3 reads CASSSDSSNTEAFF. CDR3 DNA, as far as it was read: TGTGCCAGCAGCTCGGACAGCTCGAACACTGAA.

Note on this clone: The read ends 3 residues before the CDR3 terminus; that terminus is restored from the germline J gene. The chain couples TRBV30 to TRBJ2-5, with D tentatively TRBD2 (5 bases). The V end was cut by 5 bases, the J end by 4 bases, with 11 bases between. There are 12 residues in the CDR3. Germline CDR1 reads GTSNPN; CDR2 reads SVGIG (reference sequence). Incomplete CDR3 DNA: TGTGCCTGGGGGCGGGCTCGAGAGACC. Amino acid sequence: CAWGRARET. The CDR3 as a whole reads CAWGRARETQYF.

Remarks on this clone: Coverage ceases 3 residues before the CDR3 finishes, and the germline J gene fills in the end. The chain uses TRBV12-3 or TRBV12-4 and TRBJ2-1; 8 bases are shared with TRBD2. There are 16 residues in the CDR3. V shed 3 bases and J 6 bases; nucleotides not matched to a gene: 10. This CDR3 reads CASSLKGLVDPNEQFF. Incomplete CDR3 DNA: TGTGCCAGCAGTTTGAAGGGACTAGTGGACCCCAATGAG.

Of note for this clone: The read ends 3 residues early relative to the CDR3; the germline J gene fills the gap. The chain uses TRBV7-8 and TRBJ1-5; TRBD1 matches 9 bases. This CDR3 contains 18 residues. Germline V gene data show CDR1 as SGHVS and CDR2 as FQNEAQ. J was trimmed by 7 bases and V by 5 bases; bases with no gene match: 18. CDR3 in amino acids: CASSSTTPTAGQGQPQHF. Incomplete CDR3 DNA: TGTGCCAGCAGCAGCACTACCCCGACCGCGGGACAGGGACAGCCC.

A remark on this clone: The CDR3 extends 3 residues past the end of the read, so its final part is completed from the germline J gene. The chain uses TRBV27 and TRBJ2-3, with 7 bases identical to TRBD2. Germline V gene data show CDR1 as MNHEY and CDR2 as SMNVEV (reference sequence). The ends lost 5 bases at V and 2 bases at J; junction bases unmatched: 10. The CDR3 sequence is 16 residues long. CDR3 amino acids: CASSINSGRYTDTQYF. The covered CDR3 bases are TGTGCCAGCAGTATTAATAGCGGGCGTTACACAGATACG.

A word on this clone: Read data end 3 residues before the CDR3 end; the end is taken from the germline J gene. The chain couples TRBV18 to TRBJ2-2; 7 bases fit TRBD1. Germline CDR1 reads KGHSH; CDR2 reads LQKENI. There are 15 residues in the CDR3. The CDR3 sequence is CASSPPERGHEKLFF. The CDR3 bases that were read are TGTGCCAGCTCACCACCTGAAAGGGGGCACGAAAAG. The full variable domain, in which reference TRBV18 and TRBJ2-2 provide the parts outside the CDR3, is NAGVMQNPRHLVRRRGQEARLRCSPMKGHSHVYWYRQLPEEGLKFMVYLQKENIIDESGMPKERFSAEFPKEGPSILRIQQVVRGDSAAYFCASSPPERGHEKLFFGEGSRLTVL.

The part of the CDR3 DNA that was read is TGTGCCATCAGTGAGGTATATCGGGACAGAGGGTATGGC. Its translation: CAISEVYRDRGYG. The whole CDR3 reads CAISEVYRDRGYGYTF. V is TRBV10-3 and J is TRBJ1-2; TRBD1 aligns across 7 bases. The CDR3 is cut off 3 residues early in the read; its end comes from the germline J gene. Germline CDR1 is ENHRY and CDR2 is SYGVKD. This CDR3 has 16 residues. V trimming: 2 bases; J trimming: 5 bases; junction bases outside the gene matches: 11.

Comments on this clone: The sequenced fragment ends 3 residues before the CDR3 boundary, so the rest is inferred from the germline J gene. The V and J genes are TRBV5-6 and TRBJ2-2; D might be TRBD1 (6 bases). The germline V gene encodes CDR1 SGHDT and CDR2 YYEEEE. The CDR3 contains 13 residues. The V end was cut by 4 bases, the J end by 7 bases, with 11 bases between. The CDR3 DNA, read in part, is TGTGCCAGCAGCCCCCAGGGGTTCGGGGAG. Residues: CASSPQGFGE. In full, the CDR3 reads CASSPQGFGELFF.

A note on this clone: The read comes to an end 3 residues before the CDR3 does, leaving the germline J gene to fill in the end. The V gene is TRBV19, the J gene TRBJ1-2, with 8 positions matching TRBD1. The CDR3 contains 14 residues. Germline-derived CDR1 and CDR2 are LNHDA and SQIVND (reference sequence). The chain's CDR3 is CASSTKTGAKGYTF. The part of the CDR3 DNA that was read is TGTGCCAGTAGTACGAAGACAGGGGCAAAGGGC.

On this clone itself: The sequenced fragment ends 3 residues before the CDR3 boundary, so the rest is inferred from the germline J gene. Additional DNA sequences in this sample encode the identical CDR3. The V call is TRBV20-1, the J call TRBJ2-3, with TRBD2 matching over 9 bases. V lost 4 bases, J lost 0 bases, and 23 bases stayed unmatched. The CDR3 has 21 residues. The germline CDR1 and CDR2 sequences are DFQATT and SNEGSKA (reference sequence). This CDR3 reads CSATKEKTGSGTSRSTDTQYF. CDR3 DNA, as far as it was read: TGCAGTGCTACGAAGGAGAAGACAGGATCTGGGACTAGCAGAAGCACAGATACG.

To note about this clone: The read falls 3 residues short of the CDR3 end, and the missing part is taken from the germline J gene. The chain carries TRBV19 and TRBJ2-2, with 9 bases that match TRBD2. After removal of 4 bases from V and 6 bases from J, the junction contained 9 bases not matched to a gene. Germline-derived CDR1 and CDR2 are LNHDA and SQIVND (reference sequence). The CDR3 contains 16 residues. The part of the CDR3 DNA that was read is TGTGCCAGTAGTACCCAAGCGGGGGGCTCCCCCGGGGAG. It codes for CASSTQAGGSPGE. The entire CDR3 is CASSTQAGGSPGELFF. The whole variable domain, remainder taken from reference TRBV19 and TRBJ2-2, is DGGITQSPKYLFRKEGQNVTLSCEQNLNHDAMYWYRQDPGQGLRLIYYSQIVNDFQKGDIAEGYSVSREKKESFPLTVTSAQKNPTAFYLCASSTQAGGSPGELFFGEGSRLTVL.

The covered CDR3 bases are TGTGCCAGCAGCTCCTCGAGAGGGGAAGAGACC. Its translation is CASSSSRGEET. The entire CDR3 protein is CASSSSRGEETQYF. The chain has TRBV7-2 and TRBJ2-5; the D call may be TRBD1 or TRBD2 (5 bases each). The read halts 3 residues ahead of the CDR3 end, with the missing end drawn from the germline J gene. The CDR3 length is 14 residues. V shed 4 bases and J shed 3 bases, with 12 bases lying between them. Germline V gene data show CDR1 as SGHTA and CDR2 as FQGNSA. Together with reference TRBV7-2 and TRBJ2-5, the CDR3 gives the full variable domain: GAGVSQSPSNKVTEKGKDVELRCDPISGHTALYWYRQSLGQGLEFLIYFQGNSAPDKSGLPSDRFSAERTGGSVSTLTIQRTQQEDSAVYLCASSSSRGEETQYFGPGTRLLVL.